The present entry profiles one T cell receptor beta chain with its context. Its target is unknown. These data are taken from a study of cytomegalovirus exposure and HLA in healthy donors. The primer mix had 60 Vbeta and 13 Jbeta primers. Assay: immunoSEQ multiplex PCR; the TCRdb copy retains only in-frame clones and omits some. The sample contains around 190,000 clones, about 78% of which appear only once. Germline CDR1 and CDR2: MGHDK and SYGVNS. The CDR3 is 17 amino acids. The V end was cut by 2 bases, the J end by 0 bases, with 13 bases between. Study-wide results and limits: Later, an analysis showed that TCR beta chains associated with HLA were more clonally expanded than others that were equally common. Altogether, 170 or so TCR beta chains were recorded as cytomegalovirus-associated. Rare sequences made up most TCRs, while some public TCRs were found in many donors. A later analysis linked some 17,000 TCR beta sequences to HLA alleles at 0.05 false discovery rate.

The sequence was obtained from a middle-aged man in good health and CMV-seronegative. The chain recombines TRBV25-1 with TRBJ2-2; a weak D match, TRBD1 (7 bases). What was sequenced was PBMCs. CDR3 amino acids: CASSEPPGGTNTGELFF. The CDR3 coding sequence is TGTGCCAGCAGTGAACCCCCAGGGGGGACGAACACCGGGGAGCTGTTTTTT.